What follows are 23 T cell receptor beta chains derived from one specimen sequenced in a study of T cell changes during pregnancy in multiple sclerosis. Libraries were prepared by immunoSEQ multiplex PCR; TCRdb keeps only in-frame clonotypes and omits some of them. The sample shows about 100,000 clones, 90% to 95% of them seen only once. Sequences were derived from peripheral blood, sampled before pregnancy. These receptors all stem from a female donor with multiple sclerosis, enrolled in a pregnancy study.

The gene calls are TRBV15 and TRBJ2-5, with TRBD1 matching 8 bases. The CDR3 length is 15 residues. CDR1 is LNHNV, CDR2 YYDKDF, per germline (reference sequence). Trimming took 1 base from V and 11 from J; bases not matched to a gene: 12. The chain's CDR3 is CATSRVGDRLGYQYF. CDR3 DNA: TGTGCCACCAGCAGAGTAGGGGACAGGTTGGGATATCAGTACTTC.

This chain links TRBV7-2 with TRBJ1-1; the D is unclear. V was pared by 3 bases and J by 3 bases, with 8 bases between. Germline CDR1 and CDR2: SGHTA and FQGNSA. The CDR3 contains 13 residues. CDR3 sequence (DNA): TGTGCCAGCAGCTTCACTACGGACACTGAAGCTTTCTTT. Translating it yields CASSFTTDTEAFF.

The chain uses TRBV27 and TRBJ1-2; tentatively, D is TRBD1 (5 bases). The V gene lost 5 bases and the J gene lost 1 base, with 23 bases spanning the gap. In germline, CDR1 is MNHEY, CDR2 SMNVEV (reference sequence). This CDR3 contains 18 residues. CDR3 bases: TGTGCCAGCAGTCCCGGGGGAGGGTTTAGGGCCCTTAACTATGGCTACACCTTC. This sequence encodes CASSPGGGFRALNYGYTF.

The table lists this clone with a count of one. For the CDR3, the DNA is TGCGCCAGCAGCTTGGTGGTACAGGGATACACCGGGGAGCTGTTTTTT. Translating gives CASSLVVQGYTGELFF. J is TRBJ2-2 and V is TRBV5-1; D is possibly TRBD1 (6 bases). Per germline, CDR1 SGHRS and CDR2 YFSETQ. This CDR3 comprises 16 residues. V gave up 0 bases and J gave up 3 bases, with 12 bases separating them.

The chain employs TRBV30 and TRBJ2-1; 7 bases fit TRBD2. Germline V gives CDR1 GTSNPN, CDR2 SVGIG (reference sequence). CDR3 length: 19 residues. Trimming removed 1 base from V and 1 base from J; junction bases left unmatched: 16. CDR3 region: CAWSGGHGVTGGSYNEQFF. The CDR3 nucleotides are TGTGCCTGGAGTGGAGGACACGGAGTTACGGGAGGTTCCTACAATGAGCAGTTCTTC.

V gene TRBV28 combines with J gene TRBJ1-2, with D possibly being TRBD1 (5 bases). Trimming stripped 6 bases from V and 4 bases from J, with 18 bases between. The CDR3 totals 15 residues. CDR1 and CDR2 (germline): MDHEN, SYDVKM. The DNA for the CDR3 is TGTGCCAGCAGGGAGGGACGCCTGTCGGGCTATGGCTACACCTTC. It encodes CASREGRLSGYGYTF.

In regard to this clone: A junction boundary mismatches the germline segment, possibly from a read error. The chain couples TRBV6-1 to TRBJ1-1; no clear D gene. In germline, CDR1 is MNHNS, CDR2 SASEGT. CDR3 size: 21 residues. The chain's CDR3 is CASTESPGDDERWGKNTEAFF. The CDR3 DNA reads TGTGCCAGCACTGAATCCCCGGGAGACGATGAGAGATGGGGTAAGAACACTGAAGCTTTCTTT.

The chain's CDR3 is CASSLLPREDYEQYF. The DNA for the CDR3 is TGCGCCAGCAGCTTGCTCCCGCGGGAGGACTACGAGCAGTACTTC. This chain connects TRBV5-1 to TRBJ2-7; 8 bases are shared with TRBD2. Germline V gene sequence: CDR1 SGHRS, CDR2 YFSETQ. The ends lost 1 base at V and 3 bases at J; junction bases unmatched: 6. The CDR3 loop spans 15 amino acids.

The chain couples TRBV6-1 to TRBJ1-5; D not resolved. The CDR3 spans 13 residues. Trimming removed 5 bases at V and 0 bases at J, with 5 bases between. In germline, CDR1 is MNHNS, CDR2 SASEGT. The CDR3 loop reads CASSTISNQPQHF. The CDR3 region has the DNA TGTGCCAGCAGTACAATTAGCAATCAGCCCCAGCATTTT.

This clone was detected once. CDR3 in DNA: TGTGCCAGCAGTGGTAGTTTTTTTACGGCGCAGTATTTT. Translating gives CASSGSFFTAQYF. V gene TRBV6-1 combines with J gene TRBJ2-3; D remains ambiguous. The CDR3 consists of 13 residues. V dropped 4 bases and J dropped 10 bases, with 15 bases sitting between them. Germline CDR1 is MNHNS and CDR2 is SASEGT.

This clone has at least ten counts. DNA for the CDR3: TGTGCCAGCAGACGTACAGGGGAAGGATATGGCTACACCTTC. Amino acids: CASRRTGEGYGYTF. V gene TRBV6-5 combines with J gene TRBJ1-2; 7 bases agree with TRBD1. With 6 bases clipped from V and 5 bases from J, the junction kept 9 bases outside the gene matches. The CDR3 sequence is 14 residues long. CDR1 MNHEY and CDR2 SVGAGI come from the germline V gene.

The rearrangement uses TRBV5-1 and TRBJ2-5; 11 bases map to TRBD1. This CDR3 is built from 16 residues. Germline V gives CDR1 SGHRS, CDR2 YFSETQ. J lost 5 bases, V lost 0 bases, and 6 bases had no gene match. DNA for the CDR3: TGCGCCAGCAGCTTGGCCGGGACAGGGGGATCGGAGACCCAGTACTTC. The encoded protein is CASSLAGTGGSETQYF.

The chain couples TRBV18 to TRBJ1-5; a possible D gene is TRBD1 (5 bases). The V gene's germline CDR1 is KGHSH and CDR2 LQKENI. V lost 3 bases and J 3 bases, leaving 15 bases between the germline ends. The CDR3 contains 16 residues. CDR3 loop: CASSPTPTEPNQPQHF. The CDR3 DNA sequence: TGTGCCAGCTCACCCACCCCGACAGAACCCAATCAGCCCCAGCATTTT.

The chain has TRBV15 and TRBJ2-5, with D possibly TRBD2 on 8 matching bases. The CDR3 extends over 16 amino acids. V was shortened by 2 bases and J by 7 bases, with 20 bases between the two germline ends. The V gene's germline CDR1 is LNHNV and CDR2 YYDKDF (reference sequence). The CDR3 sequence: CATSRPPREGAVTQYF. CDR3 coding DNA: TGTGCCACCAGCAGACCCCCCCGGGAGGGGGCGGTGACCCAGTACTTC.

The rearrangement joins TRBV30 to TRBJ1-2; D may be TRBD1 (5 bases). Germline lookup yields CDR1 GTSNPN and CDR2 SVGIG (reference sequence). With 0 bases removed from V and 8 bases from J, the gap between germline ends came to 13 bases. CDR3 length equals 13 residues. In DNA, the CDR3 is TGTGCCTGGAGTGTACTACCCCAGGGCGGCTACACCTTC. Its translation is CAWSVLPQGGYTF.

V is TRBV12-5 and J is TRBJ2-1; a possible D gene is TRBD2 (5 bases). CDR1 and CDR2 from the germline V gene are LGHNT and FRNRAP. The CDR3 has 15 amino acids. V lost 0 bases and J lost 9, with 15 bases in between. The CDR3 region has the DNA TGTGCTAGTGGTTTGGTACTAAGGGAGCGAACTGAGCAGTTCTTC. It specifies CASGLVLRERTEQFF.

The rearrangement uses TRBV9 and TRBJ2-1, with 8 bases identical to TRBD1. Germline CDR1 SGDLS, CDR2 YYNGEE. The trim removed 4 bases at V and 5 bases at J, leaving 8 bases unmatched. The CDR3 is made up of 15 amino acids. CDR3 sequence reads: CASSSGQGYDNEQFF. The CDR3 coding sequence is TGTGCCAGCAGCTCCGGACAGGGATACGACAATGAGCAGTTCTTC.

This chain joins TRBV6-4 and TRBJ2-3; 9 bases align to TRBD2. Germline V gene lookup returns CDR1 MRHNA and CDR2 SNTAGT. The CDR3 length is 14 residues. The J segment lost 5 bases and the V segment lost 6 bases, leaving 6 bases of the junction unmatched. CDR3 sequence: CASSRSGSIDTQYF. The CDR3 DNA reads as TGTGCCAGCAGCCGTAGCGGGAGTATAGATACGCAGTATTTT.

J is TRBJ1-2 and V is TRBV7-2; D is unresolved. Trimming left V 4 bases short and J 3 bases short, with 6 bases between. Germline CDR1 SGHTA, CDR2 FQGNSA. CDR3 size: 12 residues. The DNA of the CDR3 is TGTGCCAGCAGCTACGAGGACTATGGCTACACCTTC. Translated, it gives CASSYEDYGYTF.

This chain joins TRBV27 and TRBJ1-1; a possible D gene is TRBD1 (6 bases). This CDR3 spans 15 amino acids. Germline CDR1 is MNHEY and CDR2 is SMNVEV (reference sequence). Trimming cost V 4 bases and J 1 base, with 13 bases left between them. The CDR3 nucleotides read TGTGCCAGCAGTTCCCCCCCGACAGGGAACACTGAAGCTTTCTTT. Encoded protein: CASSSPPTGNTEAFF.

V and J are TRBV4-1 and TRBJ2-3; the D gene is possibly TRBD1 (6 bases). Trimming pared 5 bases from V and 4 bases from J, leaving 16 bases between. Germline V gene lookup returns CDR1 MGHRA and CDR2 YSYEKL. The CDR3 sequence is 15 residues long. The CDR3 DNA reads as TGCGCCAGCAGCGTTAGCCGTCAGGGGTCAGATACGCAGTATTTT. Amino acid sequence: CASSVSRQGSDTQYF.

The V call is TRBV5-5, the J call TRBJ1-2, with a possible D match to TRBD1 (5 bases). This CDR3 contains 13 residues. CDR1 is SGHKS and CDR2 is YYEKEE in the germline V gene (reference sequence). V gave up 6 bases and J gave up 3 bases, with 12 bases separating them. CDR3 protein: CASTSGQDYGYTF. CDR3 nucleotides: TGTGCCAGCACTTCAGGACAAGACTATGGCTACACCTTC.

The chain employs TRBV7-3 and TRBJ2-3, with D possibly being TRBD2 (6 bases). V shed 5 bases and J shed 0 bases, with 15 bases lying between them. Germline CDR1 and CDR2: SGHTA and FQGTGA. This CDR3 is built from 16 residues. CDR3 coding DNA: TGTGCCAGCAGCCCCGTAGCGGAAATAAGCACAGATACGCAGTATTTT. Amino acids: CASSPVAEISTDTQYF.